This T cell receptor beta chain was sequenced during a study of blood T cell repertoires in COVID-19. This CDR3 has 11 amino acids. Germline CDR1 is SGHNT and CDR2 is YYREEE (reference sequence). V was clipped by 4 bases and J by 10 bases, with 9 bases between them. The data were produced by immunoSEQ multiplex PCR, yet TCRdb's version contains in-frame clones alone and is incomplete. This table holds approximately 210,000 clones, under 90% found once. Source material: peripheral blood. The receptor comes from a man between 25 and 39 years old with active or convalescent COVID-19. The V and J genes are TRBV5-4 and TRBJ2-1; D gene ambiguous. DNA of the CDR3: TGTGCCAGCAGCCTCGGAGTAGAGCAGTTCTTC. This sequence encodes CASSLGVEQFF.